This T cell receptor beta chain comes out of a study of radiotherapy plus CTLA-4 blockade in lung cancer. Across the study: Among all patients, approximately 17% showed objective responses, while approximately 30% had disease control. Broader study findings: Interferon-beta and early blood T cell clone dynamics reportedly predicted response best. In blood, after radiotherapy plus ipilimumab, tumor-derived TCR clones expanded.

Profiling relied on immunoSEQ multiplex PCR, and the TCRdb table lists in-frame clones only, not all of them. The repertoire holds roughly 55,000 clones, with approximately 67% as singletons. Comments on this clone: Its antigen remains unknown.

This CDR3 is built from 13 residues. Germline assignment: CDR1 MNHNS and CDR2 SASEGT. V lost 2 bases and J 5 bases, leaving 10 bases between the germline ends. This clonotype originated in a human donor with non-small cell lung cancer whose response to radiotherapy plus ipilimumab could not be evaluated. The chain couples TRBV6-1 to TRBJ2-7; D not resolved. The sample was peripheral blood, taken from a patient treated with radiotherapy plus ipilimumab. CDR3 nucleotides: TGTGCCAGCAGTGAACAGGTCCTGGACGAGCAGTACTTC. Translating gives CASSEQVLDEQYF.